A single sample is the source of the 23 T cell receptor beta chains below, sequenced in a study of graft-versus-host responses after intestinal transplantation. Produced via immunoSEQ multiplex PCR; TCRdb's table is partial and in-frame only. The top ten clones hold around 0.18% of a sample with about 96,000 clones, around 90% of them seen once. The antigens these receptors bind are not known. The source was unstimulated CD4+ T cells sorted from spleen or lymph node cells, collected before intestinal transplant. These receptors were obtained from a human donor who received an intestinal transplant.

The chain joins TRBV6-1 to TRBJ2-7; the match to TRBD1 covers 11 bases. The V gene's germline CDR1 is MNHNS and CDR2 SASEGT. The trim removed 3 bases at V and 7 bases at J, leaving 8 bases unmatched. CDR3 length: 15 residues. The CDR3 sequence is CASSDSGTGGGEQYF. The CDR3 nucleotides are TGTGCCAGCAGTGACTCCGGGACAGGGGGTGGGGAGCAGTACTTC.

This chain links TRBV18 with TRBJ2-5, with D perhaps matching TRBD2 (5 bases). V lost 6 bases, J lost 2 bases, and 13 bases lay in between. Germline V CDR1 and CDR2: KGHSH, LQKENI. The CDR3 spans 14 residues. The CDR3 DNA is TGTGCCAGCTCCACCAATCGGGGACAAGAGACCCAGTACTTC. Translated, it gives CASSTNRGQETQYF.

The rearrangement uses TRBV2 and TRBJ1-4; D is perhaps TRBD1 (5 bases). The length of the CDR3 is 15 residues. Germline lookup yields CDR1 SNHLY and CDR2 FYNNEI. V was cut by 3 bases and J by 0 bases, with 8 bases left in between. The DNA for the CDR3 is TGTGCCAGCAGTGAGCGGGGGGCAACTAATGAAAAACTGTTTTTT. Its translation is CASSERGATNEKLFF.

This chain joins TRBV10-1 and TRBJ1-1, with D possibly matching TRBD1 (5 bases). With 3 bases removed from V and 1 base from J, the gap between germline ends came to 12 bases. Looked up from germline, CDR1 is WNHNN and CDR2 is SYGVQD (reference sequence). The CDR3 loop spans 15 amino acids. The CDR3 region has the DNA TGCGCCAGCAGTGACCCCGGACATACGAACACTGAAGCTTTCTTT. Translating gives CASSDPGHTNTEAFF.

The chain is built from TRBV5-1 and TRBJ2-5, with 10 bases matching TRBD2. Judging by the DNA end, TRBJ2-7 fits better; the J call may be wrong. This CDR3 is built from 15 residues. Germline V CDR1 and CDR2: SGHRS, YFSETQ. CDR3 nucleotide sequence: TGCGCCAGCAGCTTGGCGCTAGCGGGAGCCAACGAGCAGTACTTC. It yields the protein CASSLALAGANEQYF.

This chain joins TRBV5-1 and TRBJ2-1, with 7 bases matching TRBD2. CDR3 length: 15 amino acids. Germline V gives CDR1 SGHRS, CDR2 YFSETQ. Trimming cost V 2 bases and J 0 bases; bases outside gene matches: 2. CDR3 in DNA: TGCGCCAGCAGCTTCCGGGACTACTCCTACAATGAGCAGTTCTTC. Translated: CASSFRDYSYNEQFF.

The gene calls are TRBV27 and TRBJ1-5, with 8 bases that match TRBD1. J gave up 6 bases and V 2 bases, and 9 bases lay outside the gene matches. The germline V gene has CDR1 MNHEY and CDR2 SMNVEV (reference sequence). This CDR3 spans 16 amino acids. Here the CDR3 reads CASSLNPRQGAQPQHF. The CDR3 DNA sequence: TGTGCCAGCAGTTTAAATCCCCGGCAGGGGGCTCAGCCCCAGCATTTT.

CDR3: CASSVTGGGNEKLFF. The CDR3 region has the DNA TGTGCCAGCAGCGTAACGGGGGGCGGCAATGAAAAACTGTTTTTT. The rearrangement links TRBV9 to TRBJ1-4, with a possible D match to TRBD1 (6 bases). There are 15 residues in the CDR3. The ends were cut back, 1 base at V and 5 bases at J, with 12 bases in the middle. Germline V gene sequence: CDR1 SGDLS, CDR2 YYNGEE. The complete variable domain, with remaining parts taken from reference TRBV9 and TRBJ1-4, reads DSGVTQTPKHLITATGQRVTLRCSPRSGDLSVYWYQQSLDQGLQFLIQYYNGEERAKGNILERFSAQQFPDLHSELNLSSLELGDSALYFCASSVTGGGNEKLFFGSGTQLSVL.

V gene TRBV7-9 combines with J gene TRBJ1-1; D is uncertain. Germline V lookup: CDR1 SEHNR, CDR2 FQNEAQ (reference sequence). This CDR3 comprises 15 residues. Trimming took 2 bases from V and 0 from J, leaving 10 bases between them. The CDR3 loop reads CASSLSVKLNTEAFF. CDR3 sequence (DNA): TGTGCCAGCAGCTTATCGGTGAAATTGAACACTGAAGCTTTCTTT.

The CDR3 DNA follows: TGTGCCTCAGGACAGGGGAATTCACCCCTCCACTTT. This sequence encodes CASGQGNSPLHF. The chain links TRBV30 to TRBJ1-6; 9 positions agree with TRBD1. The CDR3 is made up of 12 amino acids. V trimming: 7 bases; J trimming: 7 bases; junction bases outside the gene matches: 2. Germline CDR1 reads GTSNPN; CDR2 reads SVGIG (reference sequence).

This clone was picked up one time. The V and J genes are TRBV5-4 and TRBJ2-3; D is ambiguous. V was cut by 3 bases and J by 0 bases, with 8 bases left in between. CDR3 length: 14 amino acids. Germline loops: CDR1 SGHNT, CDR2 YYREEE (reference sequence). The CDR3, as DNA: TGTGCCAGCAGCTATACAGATAGCACAGATACGCAGTATTTT. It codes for CASSYTDSTDTQYF.

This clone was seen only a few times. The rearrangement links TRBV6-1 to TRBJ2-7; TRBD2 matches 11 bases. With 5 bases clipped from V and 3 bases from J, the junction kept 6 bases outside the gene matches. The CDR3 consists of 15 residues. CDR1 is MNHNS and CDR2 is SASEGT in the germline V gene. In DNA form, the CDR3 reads TGTGCCAGCAGTCGTTCCGGGACTAGCGGCTACGAGCAGTACTTC. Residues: CASSRSGTSGYEQYF.

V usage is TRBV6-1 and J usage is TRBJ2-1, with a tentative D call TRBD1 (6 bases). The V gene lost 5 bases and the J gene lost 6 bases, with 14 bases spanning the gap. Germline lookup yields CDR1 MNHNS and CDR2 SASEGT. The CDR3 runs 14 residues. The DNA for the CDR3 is TGTGCCAGCAGTTATGTGACAGGCATCAATGAGCAGTTCTTC. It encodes CASSYVTGINEQFF.

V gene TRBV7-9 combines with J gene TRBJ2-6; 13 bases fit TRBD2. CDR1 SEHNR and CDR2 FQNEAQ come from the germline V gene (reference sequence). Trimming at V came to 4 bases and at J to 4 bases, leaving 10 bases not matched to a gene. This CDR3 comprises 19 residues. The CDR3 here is CASSSRRLAGGSGANVLTF. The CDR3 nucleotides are TGTGCCAGCAGCTCCCGTCGACTAGCGGGAGGTTCGGGGGCCAACGTCCTGACTTTC.

CDR3 sequence reads: CASSVGQPERSPLHF. The CDR3 nucleotides read TGTGCCAGCAGCGTGGGACAGCCAGAAAGATCACCCCTCCACTTT. The gene calls are TRBV9 and TRBJ1-6; TRBD1 matches 7 bases. Germline CDR1 and CDR2: SGDLS and YYNGEE. The CDR3 extends over 15 amino acids. Trimming cost V 2 bases and J 10 bases; bases outside gene matches: 9.

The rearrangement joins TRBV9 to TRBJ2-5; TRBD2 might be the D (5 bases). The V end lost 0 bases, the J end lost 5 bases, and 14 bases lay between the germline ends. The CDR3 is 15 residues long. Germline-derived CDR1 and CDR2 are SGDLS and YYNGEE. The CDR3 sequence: CASSVEGTTGETQYF. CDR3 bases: TGTGCCAGCAGCGTAGAGGGAACTACGGGGGAGACCCAGTACTTC.

CDR3 amino acids: CASSRGQPPYEQYF. CDR3 coding DNA: TGTGCCAGCAGCCGGGGACAGCCCCCCTACGAGCAGTACTTC. The chain carries TRBV14 and TRBJ2-7; 7 positions agree with TRBD1. Trimming took 4 bases from V and 2 from J; bases not matched to a gene: 5. This CDR3 spans 14 amino acids. Germline V gives CDR1 SGHDN, CDR2 FVKESK.

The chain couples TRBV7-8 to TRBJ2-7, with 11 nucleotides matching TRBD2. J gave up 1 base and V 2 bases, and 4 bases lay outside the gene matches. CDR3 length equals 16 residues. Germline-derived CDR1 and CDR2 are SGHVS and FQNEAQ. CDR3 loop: CASSLRSGRASYEQYF. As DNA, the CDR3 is TGTGCCAGCAGCTTACGTAGCGGGAGGGCGTCCTACGAGCAGTACTTC. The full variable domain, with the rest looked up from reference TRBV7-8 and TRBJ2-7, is GAGVSQSPRYKVAKRGQDVALRCDPISGHVSLFWYQQALGQGPEFLTYFQNEAQLDKSGLPSDRFFAERPEGSVSTLKIQRTQQEDSAVYLCASSLRSGRASYEQYFGPGTRLTVT.

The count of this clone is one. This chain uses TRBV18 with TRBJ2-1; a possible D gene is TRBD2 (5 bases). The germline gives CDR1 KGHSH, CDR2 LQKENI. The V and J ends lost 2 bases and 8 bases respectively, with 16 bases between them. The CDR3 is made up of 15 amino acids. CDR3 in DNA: TGTGCCAGCTCACCAAGACTATCCATCTTGGATGAGCAGTTCTTC. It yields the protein CASSPRLSILDEQFF.

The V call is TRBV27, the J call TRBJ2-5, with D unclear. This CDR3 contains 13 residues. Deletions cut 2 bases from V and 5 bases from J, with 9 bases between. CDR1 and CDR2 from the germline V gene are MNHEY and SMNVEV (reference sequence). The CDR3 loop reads CASSLTFSETQYF. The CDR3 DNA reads TGTGCCAGCAGTTTAACTTTCTCGGAGACCCAGTACTTC.

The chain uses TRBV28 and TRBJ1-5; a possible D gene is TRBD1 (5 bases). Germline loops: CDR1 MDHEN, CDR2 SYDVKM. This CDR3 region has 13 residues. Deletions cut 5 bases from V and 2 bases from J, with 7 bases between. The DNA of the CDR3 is TGTGCCAGCAGTCGGGGGGGCAATCAGCCCCAGCATTTT. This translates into CASSRGGNQPQHF. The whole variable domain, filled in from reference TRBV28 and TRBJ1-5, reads DVKVTQSSRYLVKRTGEKVFLECVQDMDHENMFWYRQDPGLGLRLIYFSYDVKMKEKGDIPEGYSVSREKKERFSLILESASTNQTSMYLCASSRGGNQPQHFGDGTRLSIL.

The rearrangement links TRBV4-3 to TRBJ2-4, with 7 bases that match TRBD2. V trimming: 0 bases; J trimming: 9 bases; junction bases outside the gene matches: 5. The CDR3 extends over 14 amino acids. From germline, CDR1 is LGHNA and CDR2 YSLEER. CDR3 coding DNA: TGCGCCAGCAGCCAAGAGCCTAGCGGAGCCATTCAGTACTTC. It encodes CASSQEPSGAIQYF.

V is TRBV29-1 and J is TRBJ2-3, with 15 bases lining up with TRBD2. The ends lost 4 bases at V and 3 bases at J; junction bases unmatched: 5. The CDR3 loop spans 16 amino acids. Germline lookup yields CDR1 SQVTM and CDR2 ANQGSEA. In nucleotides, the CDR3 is TGCAGCGTTGTGGGACTAGCGGGAGGAGGAACAGATACGCAGTATTTT. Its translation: CSVVGLAGGGTDTQYF.